This TCR beta chain was found in a study of blood T cell repertoires in COVID-19. Study-wide background: Researchers got acute and convalescent COVID-19 samples from the United States, Italy and Spain.

Produced via immunoSEQ multiplex PCR; TCRdb's table is partial and in-frame only. The data hold 400,000 to 450,000 clones, with around 91% observed a single time. The source is a man aged 18 to 29 who had recovered from COVID-19. The sequencing input was PBMCs or T cells enriched from blood (not recorded which).

The CDR3 reads CASSPGQGLYNEQFF. CDR3 nucleotide sequence: TGTGCCAGCTCACCGGGACAGGGTTTATACAATGAGCAGTTCTTC. The chain couples TRBV18 to TRBJ2-1; TRBD1 matches at 9 bases. V trimming: 3 bases; J trimming: 4 bases; junction bases outside the gene matches: 4. Germline CDR1 KGHSH, CDR2 LQKENI. CDR3 length: 15 amino acids.